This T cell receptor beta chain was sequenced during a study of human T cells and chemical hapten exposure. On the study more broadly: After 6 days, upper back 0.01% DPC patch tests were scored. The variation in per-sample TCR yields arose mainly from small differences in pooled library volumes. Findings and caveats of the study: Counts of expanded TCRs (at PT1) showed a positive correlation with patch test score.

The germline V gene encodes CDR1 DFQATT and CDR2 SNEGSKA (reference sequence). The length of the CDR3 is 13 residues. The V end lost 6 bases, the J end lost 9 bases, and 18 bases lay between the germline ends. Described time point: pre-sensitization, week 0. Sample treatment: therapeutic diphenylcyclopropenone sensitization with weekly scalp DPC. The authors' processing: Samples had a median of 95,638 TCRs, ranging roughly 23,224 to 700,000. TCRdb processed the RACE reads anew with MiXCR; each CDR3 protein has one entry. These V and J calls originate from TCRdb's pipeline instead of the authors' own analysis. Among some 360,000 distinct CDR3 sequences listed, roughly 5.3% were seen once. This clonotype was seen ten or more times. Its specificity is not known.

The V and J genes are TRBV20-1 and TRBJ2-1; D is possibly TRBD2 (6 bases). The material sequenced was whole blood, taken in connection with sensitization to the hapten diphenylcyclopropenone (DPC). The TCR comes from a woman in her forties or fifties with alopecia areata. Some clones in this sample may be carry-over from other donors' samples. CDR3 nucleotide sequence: TGCAGTGCCCGGGACTTAAGATTCGGTGAGCAGTTCTTC. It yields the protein CSARDLRFGEQFF.